Listed below are T cell receptor beta chains from one sample, sequenced in a study of cytomegalovirus exposure and HLA in healthy donors. Profiled with immunoSEQ multiplex PCR; TCRdb holds only in-frame clones, not every one. This sample carries some 100,000 clones, 79% of them seen once, and the ten largest clones take approximately 3.4%. Sequencing input: PBMCs. Receptor source: a male donor in good health and CMV-seropositive. CDR3s include the opening cysteine and the closing phenylalanine or tryptophan. Each record gives: clone size, D gene, J gene, V gene, CDR3 length, CDR3 protein, CDR3 DNA. The D gene is left open where the match is weak. For some rows the clone size is stated as once, few or many, or as a class when expanded; others skip it.

>few|TRBD1|TRBJ1-1|TRBV6-5|11
CASSRGQGAFF
TGTGCCAGCAGCCGGGGACAGGGAGCTTTCTTT
>few|.|TRBJ1-5|TRBV6-1|12
CASRRLDQPQHF
TGTGCCAGCAGGAGGCTTGATCAGCCCCAGCATTTT
>.|.|TRBJ1-1|TRBV19|13
CASTRFLGAEAFF
TGTGCCAGTACGAGGTTTTTAGGGGCTGAAGCTTTCTTT
>once|.|TRBJ2-3|TRBV27|14
CASSLPGETDTQYF
TGTGCCAGCAGTTTACCGGGGGAGACAGATACGCAGTATTTT
>.|.|TRBJ2-1|TRBV5-1|14
CASSLVTRYNEQFF
TGCGCCAGCAGCTTGGTGACTAGATACAATGAGCAGTTCTTC
>once|TRBD1|TRBJ2-7|TRBV19|16
CASSLAGTGGHYEQYF
TGTGCCAGTAGCCTAGCAGGGACAGGGGGCCACTACGAGCAGTACTTC
>.|TRBD1|TRBJ1-4|TRBV5-1|15
CASSSTGTGILELFF
TGCGCCAGCAGCTCAACCGGGACAGGGATATTGGAACTGTTTTTT
>.|TRBD2|TRBJ2-1|TRBV5-4|15
CASSLGTNPYNEQFF
TGTGCCAGCAGCCTAGGGACTAATCCCTACAATGAGCAGTTCTTC
>few|.|TRBJ2-7|TRBV19|14
CASSFRGPSYEQYF
TGTGCCAGTAGTTTCAGAGGGCCCTCCTACGAGCAGTACTTC
>.|TRBD1|TRBJ2-7|TRBV30|13
CAWSRGGIYEQYF
TGTGCCTGGAGTAGAGGGGGCATCTACGAGCAGTACTTC
>few|TRBD1|TRBJ1-4|TRBV6-6|16
CASSSGTGTTNEKLFF
TGTGCCAGCAGTTCCGGGACAGGGACAACTAATGAAAAACTGTTTTTT
>.|TRBD1|TRBJ1-4|TRBV5-1|15
CASRLQGANNEKLFF
TGCGCCAGCAGATTACAGGGGGCTAATAATGAAAAACTGTTTTTT
>.|.|TRBJ2-3|TRBV5-1|14
CASSLGVTGDTQYF
TGCGCCAGCAGCTTGGGGGTGACAGGAGATACGCAGTATTTT
>.|.|TRBJ2-5|TRBV5-1|17
CASSSKGPFTLQETQYF
TGCGCCAGCAGCTCTAAGGGGCCCTTTACCCTACAAGAGACCCAGTACTTC
>.|TRBD1|TRBJ1-3|TRBV28|15
CASSLPGGTGNTIYF
TGTGCCAGCAGTTTACCAGGGGGGACTGGAAACACCATATATTTT